This T cell receptor (beta chain) was sequenced for a study of blood T cell repertoires in COVID-19. The wider study: The samples span acute and convalescent COVID-19 from the United States, Italy and Spain. PBMCs, B-cell-depleted T cells, or T cells provided the cDNA or gDNA that made up the material.

Sequenced by immunoSEQ multiplex PCR; TCRdb stores in-frame clones only, minus some. The table lists some 160,000 clones, just under 90% of them singletons, with about a tenth in the top ten. Per the germline V gene, CDR1 is SGHRS and CDR2 is YFSETQ. The CDR3 length is 15 residues. The J segment lost 2 bases and the V segment lost 4 bases, leaving 4 bases of the junction unmatched. Seattle participants joined during active infection and were tracked over time. Sequenced material: peripheral blood. This receptor was taken from an older woman with COVID-19, enrolled during active disease. V and J are TRBV5-1 and TRBJ2-5; 11 positions agree with TRBD2. The CDR3 loop reads CASSLSGGEQETQYF. The CDR3, as DNA: TGCGCCAGCAGCCTTAGCGGGGGGGAACAAGAGACCCAGTACTTC. Full variable domain (rest looked up from reference TRBV5-1 and TRBJ2-5): KAGVTQTPRYLIKTRGQQVTLSCSPISGHRSVSWYQQTPGQGLQFLFEYFSETQRNKGNFPGRFSGRQFSNSRSEMNVSTLELGDSALYLCASSLSGGEQETQYFGPGTRLLVL.